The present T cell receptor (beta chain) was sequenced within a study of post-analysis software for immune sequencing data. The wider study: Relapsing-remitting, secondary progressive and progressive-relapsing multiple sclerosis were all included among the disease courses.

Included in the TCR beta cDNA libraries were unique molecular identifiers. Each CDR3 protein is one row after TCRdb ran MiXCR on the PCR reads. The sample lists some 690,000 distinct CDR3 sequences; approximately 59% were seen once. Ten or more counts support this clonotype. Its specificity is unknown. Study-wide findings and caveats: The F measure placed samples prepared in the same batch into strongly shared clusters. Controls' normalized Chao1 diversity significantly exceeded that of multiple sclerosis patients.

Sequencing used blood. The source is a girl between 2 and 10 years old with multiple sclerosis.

The CDR3 region has the DNA TGCAGTGCTAGAGCAAGGACAGGGGGGACCCAGTACTTC. Its protein is CSARARTGGTQYF. V and J are TRBV20-1 and TRBJ2-5, with TRBD1 matching over 10 bases. Germline loops: CDR1 DFQATT, CDR2 SNEGSKA (reference sequence). The CDR3 has 13 amino acids. Trimming took 1 base from V and 7 from J; bases not matched to a gene: 3.